A single sample gave rise to the 27 T cell receptor beta chains below, sequenced in a study of T-cell memory formation after mild COVID-19. Each CDR3 protein is one row after TCRdb ran MiXCR on the 5' RACE reads. The repertoire holds 270,000 or so distinct CDR3 sequences, with approximately 15% as singletons. Sequenced: PBMCs or a T cell subset sorted from them (not recorded which). The receptors come from a man younger than 35 who had mild COVID-19 (a few samples of this study predate the infection). Cell type and time point are not known.

The table lists this clonotype with many counts. The genes are TRBV4-2 and TRBJ2-7; D possibly uses TRBD1 or TRBD2 (6 bases each). Trimming shortened V by 1 base and J by 1 base, and 11 bases separated the two germline ends. The CDR3 has 15 amino acids. Germline V lookup: CDR1 LGHNA, CDR2 YNFKEQ. CDR3 amino acids: CASSQVWGASYEQYF. CDR3 in DNA: TGTGCCAGCAGCCAAGTTTGGGGGGCATCCTACGAGCAGTACTTC.

This clonotype was detected a few times. The chain uses TRBV6-2 or TRBV6-3 and TRBJ2-2, with 14 bases lining up with TRBD2. Germline lookup yields CDR1 MNHEY and CDR2 SVGEGT. This CDR3 is 20 amino acids long. The V gene end was trimmed by 2 bases and the J gene end by 5 bases; junction bases not matched to a gene: 13. CDR3 in DNA: TGTGCCAGCAGTTACGGCCCGGGACTAGCGGGGGCCCGGGGGACCGGGGAGCTGTTTTTT. This encodes CASSYGPGLAGARGTGELFF.

The CDR3 sequence: CAWEDRVLDTQYF. CDR3 DNA sequence: TGTGCCTGGGAAGACAGAGTTTTAGATACGCAGTATTTT. The V gene is TRBV30, the J gene TRBJ2-3, with D perhaps TRBD1 (5 bases). This CDR3 spans 13 amino acids. Trimming stripped 5 bases from V and 5 bases from J, with 14 bases between. CDR1 and CDR2 (germline): GTSNPN, SVGIG (reference sequence).

This clonotype was seen repeatedly, ten times or more. The chain has TRBV7-9 and TRBJ2-5; no clear D. The V end was cut by 5 bases, the J end by 0 bases, with 4 bases between. Per germline, CDR1 SEHNR and CDR2 FQNEAQ (reference sequence). This CDR3 comprises 12 residues. The CDR3 bases are TGTGCCAGCAGCACGTACCAAGAGACCCAGTACTTC. Its protein is CASSTYQETQYF.

V and J are TRBV9 and TRBJ1-3; weak D call: TRBD1 (6 bases). Between the trimmed V and J ends, which lost 4 bases and 0 bases, there was a span of 11 bases. Germline CDR1 and CDR2: SGDLS and YYNGEE. The CDR3 has 15 residues. The chain's CDR3 is CASSLRDNSGNTIYF. CDR3 coding DNA: TGTGCCAGCAGCCTCCGGGACAACTCTGGAAACACCATATATTTT. The full variable domain, its missing parts supplied by reference TRBV9 and TRBJ1-3, is DSGVTQTPKHLITATGQRVTLRCSPRSGDLSVYWYQQSLDQGLQFLIQYYNGEERAKGNILERFSAQQFPDLHSELNLSSLELGDSALYFCASSLRDNSGNTIYFGEGSWLTVV.

V and J are TRBV7-2 and TRBJ2-3; D gene uncertain. The germline V and J ends were trimmed by 5 bases and 3 bases, with 9 bases remaining between them. The CDR3 extends over 13 amino acids. From germline, CDR1 is SGHTA and CDR2 FQGNSA. The CDR3: CASSQYSTDTQYF. The DNA for the CDR3 is TGTGCCAGCAGCCAATATTCGACAGATACGCAGTATTTT.

This clonotype was detected only a few times. The V call is TRBV12-3 or TRBV12-4, the J call TRBJ2-1; 7 bases map to TRBD1. The CDR3 has 12 residues. After removal of 10 bases from V and 5 bases from J, the junction contained 5 bases not matched to a gene. CDR3 region: CATTTGHNEQFF. The CDR3 DNA reads as TGTGCCACCACGACAGGGCACAATGAGCAGTTCTTC.

The gene calls are TRBV3-1 and TRBJ2-6, with 7 nucleotides matching TRBD1. The V and J ends lost 2 bases and 7 bases, in that order; junction bases with no gene match: 2. CDR3 length: 14 amino acids. The germline CDR1 and CDR2 sequences are LGHDT and YNNKEL (reference sequence). CDR3 region: CASSQRGQANVLTF. The CDR3 DNA is TGTGCCAGCAGCCAAAGGGGGCAAGCCAACGTCCTGACTTTC.

V and J are TRBV27 and TRBJ1-5; no definite D call. V lost 6 bases to trimming and J lost 0 bases, with 12 bases between them. This CDR3 has 15 residues. From germline, CDR1 is MNHEY and CDR2 SMNVEV (reference sequence). In DNA, the CDR3 is TGTGCCAGCAGCCCTACATCATATAGCAATCAGCCCCAGCATTTT. Protein: CASSPTSYSNQPQHF.

The chain joins TRBV12-3 or TRBV12-4 to TRBJ2-3; D gene uncertain. V was pared by 5 bases and J by 5 bases, with 2 bases between. This CDR3 is 10 amino acids long. CDR3 amino acids: CASSQDTQYF. CDR3 DNA: TGTGCCAGCAGTCAAGATACGCAGTATTTT.

The sample holds many counts of this clonotype. The rearrangement links TRBV5-1 to TRBJ2-3; weak D call: TRBD2 (6 bases). Germline CDR1 reads SGHRS; CDR2 reads YFSETQ. CDR3 size: 15 residues. Trimming took 4 bases from V and 6 from J, leaving 18 bases between them. This CDR3 reads CASSLVEGGSDTQYF. CDR3 sequence (DNA): TGCGCCAGCAGCCTCGTCGAGGGAGGTTCGGATACGCAGTATTTT.

The V call is TRBV4-1, the J call TRBJ2-7; no clear D gene. The CDR3 covers 16 residues. Trimming cost V 0 bases and J 5 bases, with 17 bases left between them. The germline gives CDR1 MGHRA, CDR2 YSYEKL. CDR3 nucleotides: TGCGCCAGCAGCCAAGATGGTAGGGCTTGGGAAGACGAGCAGTACTTC. Translated, it gives CASSQDGRAWEDEQYF.

The chain couples TRBV7-9 to TRBJ2-1, with D possibly TRBD1 on 6 matching bases. The ends were cut back, 0 bases at V and 6 bases at J, with 15 bases in the middle. Per germline, CDR1 SEHNR and CDR2 FQNEAQ (reference sequence). The CDR3 is 16 amino acids. The CDR3 spells CASSLADRRSLNEQFF. In nucleotides, the CDR3 is TGTGCCAGCAGCTTAGCCGACAGGCGGTCTCTCAATGAGCAGTTCTTC.

This clonotype was observed a few times. The genes are TRBV21-1 and TRBJ2-3. TRBV21-1 is marked as a pseudogene. The CDR3 has 14 residues. As DNA, the CDR3 is TGTGCCAGCAGAATAGCGGGGGTGACAGATACGCAGTATTTT. Translated: CASRIAGVTDTQYF.

This chain links TRBV27 with TRBJ1-1, with 8 nucleotides matching TRBD1. The germline gives CDR1 MNHEY, CDR2 SMNVEV (reference sequence). The V and J ends lost 5 bases and 3 bases, in that order; junction bases with no gene match: 14. The CDR3 has 17 residues. This CDR3 reads CASSPGDRGGVDTEAFF. DNA for the CDR3: TGTGCCAGCAGTCCCGGAGACAGGGGAGGGGTCGACACTGAAGCTTTCTTT.

V usage is TRBV7-2 and J usage is TRBJ2-1; a possible D gene is TRBD2 (5 bases). V was pared by 5 bases and J by 10 bases, with 12 bases between. CDR1 and CDR2 from the germline V gene are SGHTA and FQGNSA. The CDR3 has 12 residues. The CDR3 here is CASSGRDREQFF. CDR3 DNA sequence: TGTGCCAGCAGCGGGAGAGACCGGGAGCAGTTCTTC.

V usage is TRBV4-2 and J usage is TRBJ1-1; 8 positions match TRBD1. Trimming took 1 base from V and 4 from J; bases not matched to a gene: 11. Per germline, CDR1 LGHNA and CDR2 YNFKEQ. The CDR3 consists of 17 residues. This CDR3 is CASSQGQGAFRPTEAFF. CDR3 sequence (DNA): TGTGCCAGCAGCCAAGGGCAGGGGGCCTTCAGGCCCACTGAAGCTTTCTTT.

This clonotype came up many times. The chain recombines TRBV18 with TRBJ2-7; D unclear. CDR3 length: 14 amino acids. Germline V gene lookup returns CDR1 KGHSH and CDR2 LQKENI. Trimming stripped 0 bases from V and 0 bases from J, with 6 bases between. CDR3 DNA sequence: TGTGCCAGCTCACCACCTTACACCTCCTACGAGCAGTACTTC. Protein: CASSPPYTSYEQYF. The whole variable domain, remainder taken from reference TRBV18 and TRBJ2-7, is NAGVMQNPRHLVRRRGQEARLRCSPMKGHSHVYWYRQLPEEGLKFMVYLQKENIIDESGMPKERFSAEFPKEGPSILRIQQVVRGDSAAYFCASSPPYTSYEQYFGPGTRLTVT.

This clonotype was detected only a few times. The chain joins TRBV21-1 to TRBJ1-3; no check of the table's D call, TRBD1, against the DNA was made. TRBV21-1 is shown as a pseudogene. This CDR3 spans 14 amino acids. The CDR3 is CASSKGHYGNTIYF. The DNA for the CDR3 is TGTGCCAGCAGCAAGGGACATTACGGAAACACCATATATTTT.

This clonotype occurred many times. The V gene is TRBV5-5, the J gene TRBJ2-5; 10 nucleotides align to TRBD2. CDR1 is SGHKS and CDR2 is YYEKEE in the germline V gene (reference sequence). This CDR3 region has 16 residues. Trimming took 4 bases from V and 3 from J; bases not matched to a gene: 9. The CDR3 sequence is CASSPRTSGGEETQYF. The DNA for the CDR3 is TGTGCCAGCAGCCCCAGGACTAGCGGAGGGGAAGAGACCCAGTACTTC.

V and J are TRBV25-1 and TRBJ2-7; D remains ambiguous. The germline V gene encodes CDR1 MGHDK and CDR2 SYGVNS. V was shortened by 0 bases and J by 6 bases, with 0 bases between the two germline ends. The CDR3 runs to 10 residues. The CDR3 coding sequence is TGTGCCAGCAGTGAATACGAGCAGTACTTC. As protein: CASSEYEQYF.

This clonotype showed up many times. The chain carries TRBV20-1 and TRBJ2-1; 9 nucleotides line up with TRBD2. Germline V gene data show CDR1 as DFQATT and CDR2 as SNEGSKA (reference sequence). The CDR3 sequence is 13 residues long. With V trimmed by 3 bases and J by 6 bases, 3 bases remained unmatched. The CDR3 DNA sequence: TGCAGTGCTAGTGGCGGGGGGGCCAATGAGCAGTTCTTC. Translating it yields CSASGGGANEQFF.

This clonotype was detected a few times. This sequence joins TRBV27 and TRBJ2-7; D tentatively reads TRBD1 or TRBD2 (7 bases each). With 10 bases removed from V and 2 bases from J, the gap between germline ends came to 12 bases. Germline CDR1 is MNHEY and CDR2 is SMNVEV (reference sequence). CDR3 length equals 12 residues. In DNA form, the CDR3 reads TGTGCCACCAGGGGGAGGGCCTACGAGCAGTACTTC. This gives the protein CATRGRAYEQYF.

This clonotype was detected a few times. CDR3 nucleotides: TGCGCCAGCAGCCACTTCGGGACAGGGACGGACGAGCAGTACTTC. It translates to CASSHFGTGTDEQYF. The chain couples TRBV4-3 to TRBJ2-7, with 9 positions matching TRBD1. Germline V lookup: CDR1 LGHNA, CDR2 YSLEER. The CDR3 loop spans 15 amino acids. V lost 3 bases to trimming and J lost 5 bases; unmatched junction nucleotides: 8.

The chain uses TRBV5-1 and TRBJ2-3, with 8 nucleotides matching TRBD1. The V gene end was trimmed by 2 bases and the J gene end by 1 base; junction bases not matched to a gene: 3. Per germline, CDR1 SGHRS and CDR2 YFSETQ. The CDR3 has 15 amino acids. The CDR3 spells CASSFRDRRTDTQYF. CDR3 DNA sequence: TGCGCCAGCAGCTTCCGGGACAGGCGCACAGATACGCAGTATTTT.

The chain has TRBV20-1 and TRBJ1-2, with 7 nucleotides matching TRBD1. The CDR3 length is 12 residues. V trimming: 6 bases; J trimming: 8 bases; junction bases outside the gene matches: 9. Germline CDR1 is DFQATT and CDR2 is SNEGSKA (reference sequence). The CDR3 DNA follows: TGCAGTGCAGCCGACAGGGTCGAAGGCTACACCTTC. Amino acids: CSAADRVEGYTF.

The J gene is TRBJ2-1, the V gene TRBV18; no reliable D call. CDR1 and CDR2 from the germline V gene are KGHSH and LQKENI. Deletions cut 3 bases from V and 7 bases from J, with 16 bases between. The CDR3 runs 15 residues. Here the CDR3 DNA reads TGTGCCAGCTCACCGGACGAGCGCCTATTTAATGAGCAGTTCTTC. It codes for CASSPDERLFNEQFF.